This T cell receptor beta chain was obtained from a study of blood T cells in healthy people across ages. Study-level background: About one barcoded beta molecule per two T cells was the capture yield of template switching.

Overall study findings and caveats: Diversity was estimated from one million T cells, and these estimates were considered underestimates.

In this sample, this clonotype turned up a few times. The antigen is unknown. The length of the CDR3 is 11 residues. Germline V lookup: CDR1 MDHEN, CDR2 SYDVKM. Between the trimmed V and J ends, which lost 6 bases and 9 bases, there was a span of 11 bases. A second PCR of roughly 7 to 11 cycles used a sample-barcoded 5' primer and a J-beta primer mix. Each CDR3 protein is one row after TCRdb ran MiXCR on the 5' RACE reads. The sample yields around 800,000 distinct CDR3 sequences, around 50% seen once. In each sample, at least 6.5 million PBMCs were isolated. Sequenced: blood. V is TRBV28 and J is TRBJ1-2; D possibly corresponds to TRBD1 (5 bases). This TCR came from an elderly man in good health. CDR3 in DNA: TGTGCCAGCAGAGACAGTGTACGCTACACCTTC. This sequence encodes CASRDSVRYTF.